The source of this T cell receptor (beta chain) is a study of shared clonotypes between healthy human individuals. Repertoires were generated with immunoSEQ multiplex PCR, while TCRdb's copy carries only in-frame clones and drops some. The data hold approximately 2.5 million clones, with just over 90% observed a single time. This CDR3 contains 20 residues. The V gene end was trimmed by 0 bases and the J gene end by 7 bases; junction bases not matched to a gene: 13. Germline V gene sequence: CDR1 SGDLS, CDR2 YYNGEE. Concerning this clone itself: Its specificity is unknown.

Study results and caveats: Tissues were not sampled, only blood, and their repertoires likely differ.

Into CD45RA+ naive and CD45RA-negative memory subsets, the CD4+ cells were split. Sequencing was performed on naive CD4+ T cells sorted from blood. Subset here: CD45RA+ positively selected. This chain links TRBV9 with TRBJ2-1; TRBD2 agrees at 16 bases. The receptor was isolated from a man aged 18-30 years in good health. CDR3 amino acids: CASSVGRLAGLAGGRNEQFF. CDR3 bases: TGTGCCAGCAGCGTAGGACGGCTGGCGGGACTAGCGGGAGGGAGAAATGAGCAGTTCTTC.